What follows describes a single T cell receptor (beta chain). The sample belongs to a study of T-cell memory formation after mild COVID-19. TCRdb analysed the 5' RACE reads with MiXCR anew, one entry per CDR3 protein. The sample has about 280,000 distinct CDR3 sequences; around 8% are singletons. The V end lost 6 bases, the J end lost 1 base, and 10 bases lay between the germline ends. CDR1 is SNHLY, CDR2 FYNNEI, per germline. CDR3 length: 13 amino acids. V and J are TRBV2 and TRBJ2-7; D might be TRBD1 (5 bases). Input material: PBMCs or a T cell subset sorted from them (not recorded which). The sequence was collected from a young man who had mild COVID-19 (a few samples of this study predate the infection). Cell type and time point are not known. CDR3 amino acids: CASRVDSSYEQYF. The CDR3 bases are TGTGCCAGCAGGGTAGACAGTTCCTACGAGCAGTACTTC.